Listed below are T cell receptor beta chains from one sample, sequenced in a study of STAT3 mutations in large granular lymphocyte leukemia. TCRdb's copy holds only in-frame clones and misses some; the assay was immunoSEQ multiplex PCR. Among about 3,200 clones, around 89% were seen once, and the ten largest hold more than 35%. Sequenced material: peripheral blood mononuclear cells. These receptors all come from a man in his forties or fifties with T-cell large granular lymphocyte leukemia. Some clones in this sample may be carry-over from other donors' samples. Each CDR3 is given with its conserved first and last residue. D genes are given only for firm matches. The size of a clone is reported for some rows only, either as once, few or many, or as a class for expanded clones.

V,J,D,size,DNA,CDR3
TRBV28,TRBJ1-2,TRBD1,-,TGTGCCAGCAGTTTTCCGACAGGGGGCGAGGGCTACACCTTC,CASSFPTGGEGYTF
TRBV18,TRBJ1-1,-,-,TGTGCCAGCTCACCGAACTCCAACACTGAAGCTTTCTTT,CASSPNSNTEAFF
TRBV5-1,TRBJ2-3,TRBD1,-,TGCGCCAGCAGCTTCACTACGGGACAGGGCACAGATACGCAGTATTTT,CASSFTTGQGTDTQYF
TRBV27,TRBJ1-1,-,once,TGTGCCAGCAGTTTAGGGGAGGGCACTGAAGCTTTCTTT,CASSLGEGTEAFF
TRBV6-6,TRBJ2-3,-,once,TGTGCCAGCAGTGATCGGACCGCAAGCACAGATACGCAGTATTTT,CASSDRTASTDTQYF
TRBV5-4,TRBJ2-3,TRBD1,-,TGTGCCAGCAGCAGAGGGACAGCCGGCACAGATACGCAGTATTTT,CASSRGTAGTDTQYF
TRBV20-1,TRBJ2-3,-,-,TGCAGTGCTTTGAAGGGAGATACGCAGTATTTT,CSALKGDTQYF
TRBV5-1,TRBJ2-2,-,-,TGCGCCAGCAGCTTGGGCAGGGCGAACACCGGGGAGCTGTTTTTT,CASSLGRANTGELFF
TRBV7-2,TRBJ1-2,-,hyperexpanded,TGTGCCAGCAGCCTAACAGAGAACTATGGCTACACCTTC,CASSLTENYGYTF
TRBV5-1,TRBJ1-1,TRBD1,-,TGCGCCAGCAGCTTCACGGGACAGGGCCCCTTGAGGAACACTGAAGCTTTCTTT,CASSFTGQGPLRNTEAFF
TRBV7-2,TRBJ2-7,-,once,TGTGCCAGCAGCTTAGATCCCAGCCGAACCTCCTACGAGCAGTACTTC,CASSLDPSRTSYEQYF
TRBV7-9,TRBJ2-1,TRBD2,-,TGTGCCAGCAGCAAAGGCCGGGAGGTCCATGAGCAGTTCTTC,CASSKGREVHEQFF
TRBV7-9,TRBJ2-7,-,-,TGTGCCAGCAGCCCTCCGGGACATCTAGACGAGCAGTACTTC,CASSPPGHLDEQYF
TRBV5-1,TRBJ2-1,TRBD2,-,TGCGCCAGCAGCCGCGGACTAGCGGGGTACAATGAGCAGTTCTTC,CASSRGLAGYNEQFF
TRBV5-4,TRBJ2-5,-,-,TGTGCCAGCGGCTCTCCCTCGGGGGCCCAAGAGACCCAGTACTTC,CASGSPSGAQETQYF
TRBV6-5,TRBJ1-5,TRBD1,-,TGTGCCAGCAGGCCAACGGACAGGTCCAATCAGCCCCAGCATTTT,CASRPTDRSNQPQHF